This T cell receptor beta chain was captured by sequencing in a study of blood T cell repertoires in COVID-19. Study-wide background: In each case, the material was cDNA or gDNA derived from T cells, B-cell-depleted T cells, or PBMCs.

V shed 2 bases and J shed 4 bases, with 12 bases lying between them. This CDR3 is built from 15 residues. Germline V CDR1 and CDR2: MNHEY, SVGAGI. TCRdb's table, derived via immunoSEQ multiplex PCR, lists solely in-frame clones and lacks some. The sample carries 250,000 to 300,000 clones, 70% to 90% recorded once. Categorization into cohorts depended on clinical history that participants reported. In Cohort 3, a recovered donor had either two negative PCRs, clearance, or symptom resolution. Source material: PBMCs or T cells enriched from blood (not recorded which). The genes are TRBV6-5 and TRBJ2-1, with D tentatively TRBD2 (5 bases). This sequence originates from a woman in her twenties or thirties who had recovered from COVID-19. CDR3: CASSYGLANYNEQFF. DNA of the CDR3: TGTGCCAGCAGTTACGGGCTAGCAAATTACAATGAGCAGTTCTTC.